This entry lists 20 T cell receptor beta chains sequenced from one sample in a study of cytomegalovirus exposure and HLA in healthy donors. Use of 60 Vbeta and 13 Jbeta primers characterized the PCR. Data came from immunoSEQ multiplex PCR; TCRdb stores just in-frame clones and leaves some out. Among about 160,000 clones listed, under 80% were seen once. The sample was PBMCs. Receptors originate from a female donor in good health and CMV-seronegative.

The J gene is TRBJ2-5, the V gene TRBV25-1, with TRBD1 as a possible D gene (5 bases). This CDR3 region has 14 residues. Trimming pared 0 bases from V and 4 bases from J, leaving 9 bases between. The germline V gene has CDR1 MGHDK and CDR2 SYGVNS. In nucleotides, the CDR3 is TGTGCCAGCAGTGAATATGACAGCCGAGAGACCCAGTACTTC. Translating gives CASSEYDSRETQYF.

Here the CDR3 DNA reads TGTGCCAGCAGCCCTACTAGCGGGAGATACAATGAGCAGTTCTTC. It is translated as CASSPTSGRYNEQFF. The chain couples TRBV7-9 to TRBJ2-1, with 11 bases identical to TRBD2. Trimming took 5 bases from V and 4 from J; bases not matched to a gene: 4. The CDR3 is 15 amino acids. Germline values: CDR1 SEHNR, CDR2 FQNEAQ (reference sequence). The whole variable domain, filled in from reference TRBV7-9 and TRBJ2-1, reads DTGVSQNPRHKITKRGQNVTFRCDPISEHNRLYWYRQTLGQGPEFLTYFQNEAQLEKSRLLSDRFSAERPKGSFSTLEIQRTEQGDSAMYLCASSPTSGRYNEQFFGPGTRLTVL.

V is TRBV11-1 and J is TRBJ1-1; a weak D match, TRBD1 (6 bases). Germline lookup yields CDR1 SGHAT and CDR2 FQDESV (reference sequence). Trimming removed 5 bases from V and 1 base from J, with 14 bases in between. The CDR3 consists of 15 residues. The CDR3 is CASSARQASNTEAFF. The CDR3 DNA reads as TGTGCCAGCAGCGCCCGACAGGCTTCGAACACTGAAGCTTTCTTT.

The V and J genes are TRBV9 and TRBJ2-7, with 9 bases matching TRBD1. This CDR3 is 13 amino acids long. Trimming at V came to 1 base and at J to 7 bases, leaving 3 bases not matched to a gene. Germline values: CDR1 SGDLS, CDR2 YYNGEE. The CDR3 coding sequence is TGTGCCAGCAGCGTATGGGACAGGGATGAGCAGTACTTC. Translating it yields CASSVWDRDEQYF.

This clone was counted only a few times. The chain combines TRBV5-4 with TRBJ2-5, with 11 positions matching TRBD1. Germline V gene data show CDR1 as SGHNT and CDR2 as YYREEE (reference sequence). The CDR3 contains 16 residues. With 0 bases clipped from V and 5 bases from J, the junction kept 6 bases outside the gene matches. The CDR3 spells CASSLGTGGGAETQYF. The CDR3 coding sequence is TGTGCCAGCAGCTTGGGGACAGGGGGCGGCGCGGAGACCCAGTACTTC.

For this clone: Other DNA variants within this sample encode the same CDR3. The J gene is TRBJ1-3, the V gene TRBV27; D call uncertain. Germline V gene data show CDR1 as MNHEY and CDR2 as SMNVEV (reference sequence). The CDR3 contains 14 residues. V was cut by 4 bases and J by 1 base, with 8 bases left in between. The CDR3 protein is CASSSPGSGNTIYF. CDR3 DNA sequence: TGTGCCAGCAGTTCGCCGGGATCTGGAAACACCATATATTTT.

V is TRBV14 and J is TRBJ1-6; a weak D match, TRBD1 (5 bases). CDR1 and CDR2 (germline): SGHDN, FVKESK. V gave up 5 bases and J gave up 4 bases, with 9 bases separating them. This CDR3 contains 14 residues. This chain's CDR3 is CASSAGHYNSPLHF. The CDR3 DNA reads TGTGCCAGCAGCGCCGGACATTATAATTCACCCCTCCACTTT.

The chain is built from TRBV2 and TRBJ2-1; perhaps TRBD2 as D (5 bases). The germline V gene has CDR1 SNHLY and CDR2 FYNNEI. CDR3 length equals 14 residues. V was shortened by 1 base and J by 4 bases, with 8 bases between the two germline ends. The CDR3 DNA reads TGTGCCAGCAGTGAAGAGCGGAGGTACAATGAGCAGTTCTTC. It codes for CASSEERRYNEQFF.

A few counts support this clone. The V and J genes are TRBV6-1 and TRBJ1-2, with 8 bases aligning to TRBD1. Germline V gives CDR1 MNHNS, CDR2 SASEGT. The CDR3 contains 15 residues. After removal of 8 bases from V and 5 bases from J, the junction contained 13 bases not matched to a gene. The CDR3 is CASGDRGGRGYGYTF. The CDR3 nucleotides are TGTGCCAGCGGAGACAGGGGTGGGAGAGGGTATGGCTACACCTTC.

The genes are TRBV2 and TRBJ2-1; TRBD2 matches at 10 bases. Germline V gene sequence: CDR1 SNHLY, CDR2 FYNNEI. After removal of 7 bases from V and 1 base from J, the junction contained 10 bases not matched to a gene. There are 17 residues in the CDR3. The CDR3, as DNA: TGTGCCAGCACCGCCGAAGGACTAGCGGTATCCTACAATGAGCAGTTCTTC. Its protein is CASTAEGLAVSYNEQFF.

The chain links TRBV11-2 to TRBJ2-3, with a possible D match to TRBD1 (6 bases). V lost 2 bases, J lost 2 bases, and 14 bases lay in between. Germline loops: CDR1 SGHAT, CDR2 FQNNGV. CDR3 length: 16 residues. This CDR3 is CASSLTGRTDTDTQYF. CDR3 sequence (DNA): TGTGCCAGCAGCTTAACAGGGCGGACTGACACAGATACGCAGTATTTT.

V usage is TRBV19 and J usage is TRBJ1-5, with D possibly matching TRBD1 (6 bases). V was shortened by 3 bases and J by 4 bases, with 10 bases between the two germline ends. This CDR3 comprises 14 residues. Germline V lookup: CDR1 LNHDA, CDR2 SQIVND (reference sequence). The CDR3 nucleotides are TGTGCCAGTAGTATGGGAAGGGGGAATCAGCCCCAGCATTTT. Translated, it gives CASSMGRGNQPQHF.

This clone occurred once. V gene TRBV7-9 combines with J gene TRBJ1-1, with D possibly matching TRBD1 (6 bases). This CDR3 is built from 16 residues. In germline, CDR1 is SEHNR, CDR2 FQNEAQ (reference sequence). V lost 1 base and J 0 bases, leaving 12 bases between the germline ends. In nucleotides, the CDR3 is TGTGCCAGCAGCTTAGTTGTCGCAGGGGTGAACACTGAAGCTTTCTTT. It yields the protein CASSLVVAGVNTEAFF. Full variable domain (outside the CDR3, taken from reference TRBV7-9 and TRBJ1-1): DTGVSQNPRHKITKRGQNVTFRCDPISEHNRLYWYRQTLGQGPEFLTYFQNEAQLEKSRLLSDRFSAERPKGSFSTLEIQRTEQGDSAMYLCASSLVVAGVNTEAFFGQGTRLTVV.

Remarks on this clone: The junction shows a germline mismatch at one end, possibly a read error. The genes are TRBV29-1 and TRBJ2-6, with D maybe TRBD2 (6 bases). CDR1 is SQVTM and CDR2 is ANQGSEA in the germline V gene. The CDR3 runs 15 residues. Here the CDR3 DNA reads TGCAGCGTTGACGGCCGGGACTCTGGAGCCAACGTCCTGACTTTC. Protein product: CSVDGRDSGANVLTF.

The chain employs TRBV6-4 and TRBJ2-1; 12 bases agree with TRBD2. The CDR3 length is 15 residues. CDR1 and CDR2 from the germline V gene are MRHNA and SNTAGT. V was pared by 6 bases and J by 7 bases, with 7 bases of the junction left unmatched. The CDR3 protein is CASSRTSGASNEQFF. The CDR3 DNA reads as TGTGCCAGCAGCCGGACTAGCGGGGCCTCGAATGAGCAGTTCTTC.

The V gene is TRBV30, the J gene TRBJ1-1; TRBD1 aligns across 10 bases. The CDR3 has 17 amino acids. V shed 4 bases, J shed 1 base, and the junction held 12 bases outside the gene matches. The germline gives CDR1 GTSNPN, CDR2 SVGIG (reference sequence). This chain's CDR3 is CAWIGDRGMDANTEAFF. Here the CDR3 DNA reads TGTGCCTGGATAGGGGACAGGGGTATGGATGCGAACACTGAAGCTTTCTTT.

This chain connects TRBV4-1 to TRBJ2-5; 7 bases map to TRBD2. Germline assignment: CDR1 MGHRA and CDR2 YSYEKL. V trimming: 4 bases; J trimming: 1 base; junction bases outside the gene matches: 9. There are 16 residues in the CDR3. The CDR3 is CASSPYVGGPQETQYF. CDR3 in DNA: TGCGCCAGCAGCCCCTACGTGGGAGGGCCCCAAGAGACCCAGTACTTC.

The CDR3 loop is CASSFDQPQHF. The CDR3 region has the DNA TGTGCCAGCAGCTTCGATCAGCCCCAGCATTTT. This rearrangement joins TRBV5-6 to TRBJ1-5; D unresolved. Trimming took 2 bases from V and 5 from J, leaving 2 bases between them. The CDR3 sequence is 11 residues long. The germline CDR1 and CDR2 sequences are SGHDT and YYEEEE.

The CDR3 DNA is TGTGCCAGCAGGCAGCAGGGCGGGGGTGAAAAACTGTTTTTT. It yields the protein CASRQQGGGEKLFF. The chain employs TRBV6-5 and TRBJ1-4; maybe TRBD1 (5 bases). The CDR3 is 14 residues long. CDR1 and CDR2 (germline): MNHEY, SVGAGI. Trimming removed 6 bases at V and 7 bases at J, with 15 bases between.

The V call is TRBV18, the J call TRBJ1-1; TRBD1 matches 9 bases. The CDR3 is made up of 15 amino acids. From germline, CDR1 is KGHSH and CDR2 LQKENI. The V gene end was trimmed by 1 base and the J gene end by 3 bases; junction bases not matched to a gene: 3. CDR3 sequence reads: CASSPLGQGDTEAFF. CDR3 in DNA: TGTGCCAGCTCACCACTGGGACAGGGCGACACTGAAGCTTTCTTT.